A single sample is the source of the 30 T cell receptor beta chains below, sequenced in a study of control samples from healthy donors and cancer patients. Measured with immunoSEQ multiplex PCR; TCRdb has only the in-frame clones, and not every one. In the table there are about 220,000 clones, around 94% of which are singletons. The sequencing input was blood. The receptors were gathered from a man aged 50 or older in good health.

The chain combines TRBV4-2 with TRBJ2-3; TRBD2 agrees at 7 bases. In germline, CDR1 is LGHNA, CDR2 YNFKEQ. The J segment lost 3 bases and the V segment lost 1 base, leaving 7 bases of the junction unmatched. CDR3 length: 16 residues. CDR3 sequence reads: CASSQVRTGGTDTQYF. Here the CDR3 DNA reads TGTGCCAGCAGCCAAGTAAGAACGGGGGGAACAGATACGCAGTATTTT.

This sequence joins TRBV19 and TRBJ1-2; no clear D. Trimming took off 6 bases at V and 1 base at J, with 18 bases between the two ends. CDR1 is LNHDA, CDR2 SQIVND, per germline (reference sequence). The CDR3 contains 16 residues. CDR3 amino acids: CASRTGFVPNNYGYTF. Written as DNA, the CDR3 is TGTGCCAGTAGAACCGGGTTCGTGCCTAATAACTATGGCTACACCTTC.

This chain connects TRBV4-1 to TRBJ2-1, with D possibly matching TRBD2 (6 bases). The CDR3 spans 15 residues. The V end lost 3 bases, the J end lost 4 bases, and 13 bases lay between the germline ends. Per the germline V gene, CDR1 is MGHRA and CDR2 is YSYEKL. CDR3 loop: CASSQGTQQYNEQFF. The CDR3 DNA reads as TGCGCCAGCAGCCAGGGGACTCAGCAATACAATGAGCAGTTCTTC.

The rearrangement joins TRBV6-5 to TRBJ2-2; 7 bases are shared with TRBD2. V dropped 2 bases and J dropped 7; count of bases not matched to a gene: 4. Per germline, CDR1 MNHEY and CDR2 SVGAGI. CDR3 length: 14 residues. The CDR3 DNA reads TGTGCCAGCAGTTACATACGGGGGGACGGGGAGCTGTTTTTT. Its translation: CASSYIRGDGELFF.

The rearrangement links TRBV30 to TRBJ1-1; no firm D call. Looked up from germline, CDR1 is GTSNPN and CDR2 is SVGIG (reference sequence). Trimming removed 1 base from V and 0 bases from J, with 6 bases in between. The CDR3 spans 13 residues. CDR3 residues: CAWSEDLNTEAFF. The CDR3 nucleotides are TGTGCCTGGAGTGAAGACCTGAACACTGAAGCTTTCTTT.

The rearrangement joins TRBV29-1 to TRBJ2-3; 8 nucleotides align to TRBD2. V shed 6 bases, J shed 4 bases, and the junction held 12 bases outside the gene matches. The CDR3 has 15 residues. Germline V gene data show CDR1 as SQVTM and CDR2 as ANQGSEA. CDR3 residues: CSVGPLGGAADTQYF. Here the CDR3 DNA reads TGCAGCGTGGGACCCCTCGGGGGGGCTGCAGATACGCAGTATTTT.

The DNA of the CDR3 is TGTGCCAGCAGCTTAGATCGGGCAAGCTATGGCTACACCTTC. Its protein product is CASSLDRASYGYTF. The chain recombines TRBV7-8 with TRBJ1-2; no firm D call. The germline V gene has CDR1 SGHVS and CDR2 FQNEAQ. The CDR3 runs 14 residues. V lost 1 base and J 4 bases, leaving 10 bases between the germline ends.

This chain joins TRBV5-5 and TRBJ1-6; D perhaps matches TRBD1 (6 bases). The CDR3 consists of 14 residues. Trimming pared 2 bases from V and 9 bases from J, leaving 12 bases between. The germline CDR1 and CDR2 sequences are SGHKS and YYEKEE (reference sequence). The CDR3 here is CASSLAGEFSPLHF. CDR3 DNA sequence: TGTGCCAGCAGCTTAGCAGGGGAGTTTTCACCCCTCCACTTT.

A single count supports this clone. The rearrangement links TRBV7-2 to TRBJ1-5; D is ambiguous. The CDR3 spans 15 residues. Per the germline V gene, CDR1 is SGHTA and CDR2 is FQGNSA. With 3 bases removed from V and 3 bases from J, the gap between germline ends came to 12 bases. The CDR3 bases are TGTGCCAGCAGCTTGGACGGGATAAACAATCAGCCCCAGCATTTT. It codes for CASSLDGINNQPQHF.

This rearrangement joins TRBV6-2 or TRBV6-3 to TRBJ2-5; no firm D call. With 5 bases removed from V and 5 bases from J, the gap between germline ends came to 15 bases. This CDR3 spans 14 amino acids. CDR1 and CDR2 from the germline V gene are MNHEY and SVGEGT. The CDR3 loop reads CASSRRRKGETQYF. As DNA, the CDR3 is TGTGCCAGCAGTCGACGTCGAAAAGGCGAGACCCAGTACTTC.

This clone has just one count. The CDR3 reads CASRKQGPRGSPLHF. The CDR3 DNA is TGCGCCAGCCGAAAACAGGGGCCCCGTGGGTCACCCCTCCACTTT. The chain couples TRBV23-1 to TRBJ1-6; 7 bases agree with TRBD1. TRBV23-1 is an ORF, with its function uncertain. The J segment lost 10 bases and the V segment lost 8 bases, leaving 14 bases of the junction unmatched. The CDR3 extends over 15 amino acids.

V usage is TRBV28 and J usage is TRBJ2-3; D uncertain. The ends were cut back, 8 bases at V and 1 base at J, with 13 bases in the middle. The CDR3 loop spans 14 amino acids. CDR1 is MDHEN and CDR2 is SYDVKM in the germline V gene. The CDR3 coding sequence is TGTGCCAGCGCGTCCTTCCGGGGCACAGATACGCAGTATTTT. Translation gives CASASFRGTDTQYF.

In the case of this clone: The sample has other DNA sequences that encode this CDR3 too. The V call is TRBV5-1, the J call TRBJ2-2; the match to TRBD2 covers 7 bases. Germline V CDR1 and CDR2: SGHRS, YFSETQ. The CDR3 totals 14 residues. The trim removed 5 bases at V and 5 bases at J, leaving 6 bases unmatched. The CDR3 DNA reads TGCGCCAGCAGTCGACTGGGAGGGACCGGGGAGCTGTTTTTT. Translation gives CASSRLGGTGELFF.

This rearrangement joins TRBV6-6 to TRBJ1-2; possibly TRBD1 for D (6 bases). With 8 bases removed from V and 7 bases from J, the gap between germline ends came to 17 bases. Germline-derived CDR1 and CDR2 are MNHNY and SVGAGI (reference sequence). The CDR3 sequence is 13 residues long. The CDR3 protein is CASASQGQAGYTF. CDR3 nucleotides: TGTGCCAGCGCATCACAGGGTCAGGCTGGCTACACCTTC.

The gene calls are TRBV19 and TRBJ2-2, with TRBD1 identical over 7 bases. The V and J ends lost 5 bases and 0 bases, in that order; junction bases with no gene match: 6. Germline CDR1 reads LNHDA; CDR2 reads SQIVND (reference sequence). CDR3 size: 16 residues. This chain's CDR3 is CASSPSGTANTGELFF. The DNA of the CDR3 is TGTGCCAGTAGTCCTTCCGGGACAGCGAACACCGGGGAGCTGTTTTTT.

The chain has TRBV6-6 and TRBJ2-7; D possibly corresponds to TRBD1 (6 bases). CDR1 and CDR2 from the germline V gene are MNHNY and SVGAGI (reference sequence). The V end was cut by 2 bases, the J end by 7 bases, with 18 bases between. This CDR3 spans 15 amino acids. This chain's CDR3 is CASSYTGVGAEEQYF. CDR3 DNA: TGTGCCAGCAGTTACACGGGCGTGGGGGCGGAAGAGCAGTACTTC.

The chain uses TRBV2 and TRBJ1-4; D uncertain. The CDR3 is 13 amino acids. Deletions cut 7 bases from V and 4 bases from J, with 10 bases between. Germline V gene sequence: CDR1 SNHLY, CDR2 FYNNEI. CDR3 protein: CASIRQSNEKLFF. CDR3 nucleotides: TGTGCCAGCATTCGGCAGAGTAATGAAAAACTGTTTTTT.

The rearrangement uses TRBV12-3 or TRBV12-4 and TRBJ2-1; D remains unclear. The CDR3 totals 12 residues. Trimming pared 3 bases from V and 7 bases from J, leaving 7 bases between. In nucleotides, the CDR3 is TGTGCCAGCAGTTTTTCCAGAAATGAGCAGTTCTTC. Translating it yields CASSFSRNEQFF.

The chain is built from TRBV27 and TRBJ2-5; no clear D gene. Germline CDR1 reads MNHEY; CDR2 reads SMNVEV (reference sequence). This CDR3 has 14 residues. V gave up 5 bases and J gave up 5 bases, with 15 bases separating them. The CDR3 sequence: CASSIQLHGETQYF. The DNA for the CDR3 is TGTGCCAGCAGTATACAACTCCATGGTGAGACCCAGTACTTC.

The V call is TRBV7-9, the J call TRBJ1-5; D unresolved. Germline V gene lookup returns CDR1 SEHNR and CDR2 FQNEAQ (reference sequence). This CDR3 has 12 residues. Trimming removed 3 bases at V and 6 bases at J, with 6 bases between. The DNA of the CDR3 is TGTGCCAGCAGCTTTGATGTTCAGCCCCAGCATTTT. Residues: CASSFDVQPQHF.

The chain uses TRBV7-2 and TRBJ1-1; D ambiguous. The CDR3 consists of 13 residues. The germline V and J ends were trimmed by 0 bases and 3 bases, with 5 bases remaining between them. Germline V lookup: CDR1 SGHTA, CDR2 FQGNSA. This chain's CDR3 is CASSLAVDTEAFF. The CDR3 nucleotides read TGTGCCAGCAGCTTAGCAGTGGACACTGAAGCTTTCTTT.

The chain joins TRBV29-1 to TRBJ2-5; TRBD1 might be the D (6 bases). CDR3 length equals 12 residues. Trimming removed 4 bases at V and 7 bases at J, with 13 bases between. The germline V gene has CDR1 SQVTM and CDR2 ANQGSEA. The CDR3 DNA is TGCAGCGTTGCCCCAGGGGAAGGGACCCAGTACTTC. Amino acid sequence: CSVAPGEGTQYF.

The rearrangement uses TRBV10-1 and TRBJ2-7, with 8 bases identical to TRBD2. Trimming removed 5 bases from V and 2 bases from J; junction bases left unmatched: 8. Germline V gene data show CDR1 as WNHNN and CDR2 as SYGVQD (reference sequence). This CDR3 is 15 amino acids long. The CDR3 protein is CASSKSQAGAYEQYF. The CDR3 coding sequence is TGCGCCAGCAGTAAAAGTCAAGCGGGGGCCTACGAGCAGTACTTC.

CDR3: CASSLDKSVYGYTF. The CDR3 DNA follows: TGTGCCAGCAGTTTGGACAAAAGTGTCTATGGCTACACCTTC. This chain uses TRBV28 with TRBJ1-2; TRBD1 might be the D (5 bases). CDR1 and CDR2 from the germline V gene are MDHEN and SYDVKM. V was clipped by 3 bases and J by 4 bases, with 12 bases between them. The CDR3 has 14 residues.

The CDR3 DNA reads TGTGCCAGCAGCCTGACAGGGGGATTTTACGAGCAGTACGTC. Translation gives CASSLTGGFYEQYV. This rearrangement joins TRBV6-6 to TRBJ2-7; 9 bases are shared with TRBD1. Per the germline V gene, CDR1 is MNHNY and CDR2 is SVGAGI (reference sequence). CDR3 length equals 14 residues. Germline trimming cut 6 bases from V and 4 bases from J; bases unmatched to any gene: 7.

This clone was detected a few times. The chain combines TRBV10-3 with TRBJ1-1, with D unresolved. Trimming pared 10 bases from V and 3 bases from J, leaving 12 bases between. CDR3 length: 12 residues. The germline CDR1 and CDR2 sequences are ENHRY and SYGVKD. The CDR3 sequence is CATEDLDTEAFF. CDR3 nucleotides: TGTGCCACCGAAGACTTGGACACTGAAGCTTTCTTT.

The CDR3 region is CASTKDLGRYEQYF. CDR3 nucleotide sequence: TGTGCCAGCACCAAGGACCTCGGTCGGTACGAGCAGTACTTC. This chain connects TRBV6-5 to TRBJ2-7; unclear D gene. V was clipped by 7 bases and J by 4 bases, with 17 bases between them. Per the germline V gene, CDR1 is MNHEY and CDR2 is SVGAGI. This CDR3 has 14 residues.

This chain uses TRBV6-5 with TRBJ2-2; 8 bases map to TRBD1. The germline CDR1 and CDR2 sequences are MNHEY and SVGAGI. The CDR3 has 16 residues. Unmatched junction bases numbered 6, after V lost 2 bases and J lost 4 bases. The CDR3 sequence is CASSYPQGDVTGELFF. The DNA of the CDR3 is TGTGCCAGCAGTTACCCACAGGGGGATGTCACCGGGGAGCTGTTTTTT.

This clone showed up just a few times. The chain couples TRBV15 to TRBJ1-5; D is unclear. The germline V and J ends were trimmed by 4 bases and 3 bases, with 4 bases remaining between them. The CDR3 has 12 residues. Germline V gene data show CDR1 as LNHNV and CDR2 as YYDKDF (reference sequence). This chain's CDR3 is CATSKPNQPQHF. The CDR3 DNA reads as TGTGCCACCAGCAAACCCAATCAGCCCCAGCATTTT. Full variable domain (missing parts from reference TRBV15 and TRBJ1-5): DAMVIQNPRYQVTQFGKPVTLSCSQTLNHNVMYWYQQKSSQAPKLLFHYYDKDFNNEADTPDNFQSRRPNTSFCFLDIRSPGLGDTAMYLCATSKPNQPQHFGDGTRLSIL.

This clone has only one observation. The gene calls are TRBV7-9 and TRBJ2-2; TRBD2 matches 7 bases. CDR1 is SEHNR and CDR2 is FQNEAQ in the germline V gene (reference sequence). The CDR3 sequence is 16 residues long. The junction had 11 bases not matched to a gene; V was cut back by 5 bases and J by 5 bases. CDR3 in amino acids: CASSEDQRGGTGELFF. The CDR3 nucleotides read TGTGCCAGCAGCGAGGACCAACGGGGAGGGACCGGGGAGCTGTTTTTT.